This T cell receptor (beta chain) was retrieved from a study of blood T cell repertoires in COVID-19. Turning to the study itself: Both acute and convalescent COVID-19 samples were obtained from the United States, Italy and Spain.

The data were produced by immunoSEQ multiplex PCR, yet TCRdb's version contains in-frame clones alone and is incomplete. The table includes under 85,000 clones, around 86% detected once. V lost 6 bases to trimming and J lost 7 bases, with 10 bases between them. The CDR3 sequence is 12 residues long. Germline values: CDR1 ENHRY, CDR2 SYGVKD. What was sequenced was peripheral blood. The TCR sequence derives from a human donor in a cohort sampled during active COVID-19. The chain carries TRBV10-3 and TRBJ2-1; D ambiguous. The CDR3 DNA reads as TGTGCCATCAGCTCAACGGTGAATGAGCAGTTCTTC. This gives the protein CAISSTVNEQFF.